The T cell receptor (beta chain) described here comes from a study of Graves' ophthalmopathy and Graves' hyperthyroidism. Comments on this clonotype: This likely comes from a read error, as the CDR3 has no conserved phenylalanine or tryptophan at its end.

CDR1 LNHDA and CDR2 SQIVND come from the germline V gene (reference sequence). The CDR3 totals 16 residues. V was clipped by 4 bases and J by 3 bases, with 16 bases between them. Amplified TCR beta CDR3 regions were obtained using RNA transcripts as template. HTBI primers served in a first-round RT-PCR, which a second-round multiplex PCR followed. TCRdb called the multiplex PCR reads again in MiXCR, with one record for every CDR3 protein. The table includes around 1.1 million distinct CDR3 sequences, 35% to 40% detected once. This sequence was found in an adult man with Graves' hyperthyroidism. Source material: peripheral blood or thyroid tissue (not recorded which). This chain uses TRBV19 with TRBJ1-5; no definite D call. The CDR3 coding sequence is TGTGCCAGTAGTACATGGGCCCCGGGTGTCAATCAGCCCCAGCATCTT. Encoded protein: CASSTWAPGVNQPQHL.